This T cell receptor beta chain was recorded in a study of cytomegalovirus exposure and HLA in healthy donors. Assay used: immunoSEQ multiplex PCR; TCRdb lists only in-frame clones, some missing. The sample has about 44,000 clones, roughly 93% seen once. Source material: PBMCs. This receptor was obtained from a woman aged 18-30 years in good health and CMV-seronegative.

This CDR3 is CASSYPGQGANVLTF. In DNA form, the CDR3 reads TGTGCCAGCAGTTACCCGGGACAGGGGGCCAACGTCCTGACTTTC. The chain recombines TRBV28 with TRBJ2-6; 7 positions match TRBD1. CDR3 length: 15 amino acids. Germline-derived CDR1 and CDR2 are MDHEN and SYDVKM. V lost 4 bases, J lost 4 bases, and 4 bases stayed unmatched.